The 28 T cell receptor beta chains listed next were all sequenced from one sample in a study of cytomegalovirus exposure and HLA in healthy donors. Data came from immunoSEQ multiplex PCR; TCRdb stores just in-frame clones and leaves some out. The sample includes some 140,000 clones, about 86% of them seen just once. Input material: PBMCs. The origin of the receptors is a man in his late teens or twenties in good health and CMV-seronegative.

This clone was recorded only once. V gene TRBV29-1 combines with J gene TRBJ1-2; 9 positions match TRBD1. V shed 1 base, J shed 7 bases, and the junction held 7 bases outside the gene matches. Germline values: CDR1 SQVTM, CDR2 ANQGSEA. This CDR3 contains 14 residues. The CDR3 DNA reads as TGCAGCGTTGAAGGCGGGACAGGGTATGCTGGCTACACCTTC. Amino acids: CSVEGGTGYAGYTF.

In this sample, this clone turned up a few times. This chain uses TRBV6-1 with TRBJ1-2; D gene uncertain. The CDR3 extends over 16 amino acids. Per the germline V gene, CDR1 is MNHNS and CDR2 is SASEGT. Trimming removed 3 bases at V and 4 bases at J, with 18 bases between. The chain's CDR3 is CASSDFADTQTYGYTF. CDR3 coding DNA: TGTGCCAGCAGTGATTTCGCGGATACACAAACCTATGGCTACACCTTC.

V is TRBV5-1 and J is TRBJ2-1; no clear D. The germline V gene has CDR1 SGHRS and CDR2 YFSETQ. The CDR3 covers 13 residues. V was clipped by 2 bases and J by 3 bases, with 6 bases between them. The CDR3 reads CASSFNIYNEQFF. The CDR3 DNA sequence: TGCGCCAGCAGCTTTAACATCTACAATGAGCAGTTCTTC.

The chain carries TRBV12-5 and TRBJ2-2; D gene ambiguous. The CDR3 consists of 12 residues. The germline V and J ends were trimmed by 5 bases and 1 base, with 2 bases remaining between them. CDR1 LGHNT and CDR2 FRNRAP come from the germline V gene. Here the CDR3 DNA reads TGTGCTAGTGGTCTGAACACCGGGGAGCTGTTTTTT. Translating gives CASGLNTGELFF.

The chain employs TRBV5-1 and TRBJ1-6, with D tentatively TRBD1 (5 bases). From germline, CDR1 is SGHRS and CDR2 YFSETQ. This CDR3 has 14 residues. Trimming cost V 5 bases and J 8 bases, with 14 bases left between them. The CDR3 sequence: CASSLGERDSPLHF. Written as DNA, the CDR3 is TGCGCCAGCAGTTTAGGGGAACGCGATTCACCCCTCCACTTT. Drawing the rest from reference TRBV5-1 and TRBJ1-6, the complete variable domain is KAGVTQTPRYLIKTRGQQVTLSCSPISGHRSVSWYQQTPGQGLQFLFEYFSETQRNKGNFPGRFSGRQFSNSRSEMNVSTLELGDSALYLCASSLGERDSPLHFGNGTRLTVT.

The chain recombines TRBV11-2 with TRBJ2-5; no clear D. The CDR3 is 15 residues long. The ends were cut back, 5 bases at V and 4 bases at J, with 17 bases in the middle. Germline CDR1 is SGHAT and CDR2 is FQNNGV. This chain's CDR3 is CASSARLGGRETQYF. For the CDR3, the DNA is TGTGCCAGCAGCGCTCGGTTAGGCGGTAGAGAGACCCAGTACTTC.

The chain joins TRBV30 to TRBJ2-1; 8 nucleotides agree with TRBD2. The CDR3 length is 14 residues. Germline V gene lookup returns CDR1 GTSNPN and CDR2 SVGIG (reference sequence). V trimming: 7 bases; J trimming: 8 bases; junction bases outside the gene matches: 13. CDR3 amino acids: CASGGRAGTHEQFF. CDR3 in DNA: TGTGCCTCGGGGGGGCGAGCGGGAACCCATGAGCAGTTCTTC.

The CDR3 region has the DNA TGTGCCAGCAGCCCGGGACAACGCTCCTACAATGAGCAGTTCTTC. The encoded protein is CASSPGQRSYNEQFF. This chain joins TRBV7-7 and TRBJ2-1; D is perhaps TRBD1 (6 bases). Trimming took 5 bases from V and 0 from J, leaving 11 bases between them. This CDR3 is 15 amino acids long. Germline CDR1 and CDR2: SSHAT and FNYEAQ (reference sequence).

The J gene is TRBJ2-1, the V gene TRBV11-2, with 12 bases that match TRBD1. Germline V gene sequence: CDR1 SGHAT, CDR2 FQNNGV. J was trimmed by 9 bases and V by 5 bases; bases with no gene match: 5. The CDR3 is 14 residues long. CDR3 loop: CASSRDRGRSEQFF. The CDR3 DNA reads TGTGCCAGCAGCCGGGACAGGGGGCGAAGTGAGCAGTTCTTC. Based on the CDR3 plus reference TRBV11-2 and TRBJ2-1, the full variable domain is EAGVAQSPRYKIIEKRQSVAFWCNPISGHATLYWYQQILGQGPKLLIQFQNNGVVDDSQLPKDRFSAERLKGVDSTLKIQPAKLEDSAVYLCASSRDRGRSEQFFGPGTRLTVL.

The genes are TRBV7-9 and TRBJ2-2; TRBD2 aligns across 8 bases. This CDR3 has 16 residues. Germline V gives CDR1 SEHNR, CDR2 FQNEAQ (reference sequence). V shed 0 bases, J shed 5 bases, and the junction held 5 bases outside the gene matches. CDR3 in DNA: TGTGCCAGCAGCTTAGCTCGGGGGGGCCGGACCGGGGAGCTGTTTTTT. Protein product: CASSLARGGRTGELFF.

This rearrangement joins TRBV2 to TRBJ2-5, with D possibly being TRBD1 (5 bases). Germline CDR1 and CDR2: SNHLY and FYNNEI. Between the trimmed V and J ends, which lost 4 bases and 5 bases, there was a span of 11 bases. The CDR3 spans 13 residues. The CDR3: CASSALPGETQYF. For the CDR3, the DNA is TGTGCCAGCAGTGCGTTGCCAGGGGAGACCCAGTACTTC.

This clone was found once. The chain recombines TRBV15 with TRBJ1-5; D possibly corresponds to TRBD1 (6 bases). The CDR3 covers 14 residues. Germline V CDR1 and CDR2: LNHNV, YYDKDF (reference sequence). Trimming left V 2 bases short and J 4 bases short, with 9 bases between. CDR3 sequence (DNA): TGTGCCACCAGCAGACAGGGGTCGAATCAGCCCCAGCATTTT. Its translation: CATSRQGSNQPQHF.

V gene TRBV30 combines with J gene TRBJ1-2; 9 nucleotides match TRBD1. The ends lost 2 bases at V and 7 bases at J; junction bases unmatched: 11. CDR3 length equals 15 residues. CDR1 is GTSNPN and CDR2 is SVGIG in the germline V gene (reference sequence). CDR3 bases: TGTGCCTGGAGTTTGCCGGGACAGGGTTTTGGTGGCTACACCTTC. Encoded protein: CAWSLPGQGFGGYTF.

The chain links TRBV4-1 to TRBJ2-7; 13 bases are a match to TRBD2. Looked up from germline, CDR1 is MGHRA and CDR2 is YSYEKL. The V and J ends lost 3 bases and 5 bases, in that order; junction bases with no gene match: 10. The CDR3 runs to 17 residues. CDR3 nucleotides: TGCGCCAGCAGCCATAAGGAGCTCGGGACTAGCGGGAACGAGCAGTACTTC. Translation: CASSHKELGTSGNEQYF.

The chain recombines TRBV13 with TRBJ2-2; 12 bases map to TRBD2. Germline V gene sequence: CDR1 PRHDT, CDR2 FYEKMQ (reference sequence). The trim removed 0 bases at V and 2 bases at J, leaving 16 bases unmatched. This CDR3 region has 22 residues. Here the CDR3 reads CASSLGNLRLAGDSDNTGELFF. The CDR3 coding sequence is TGTGCCAGCAGCTTAGGAAATCTGAGACTAGCGGGGGACTCGGATAACACCGGGGAGCTGTTTTTT.

The chain carries TRBV11-1 and TRBJ2-1; 7 positions match TRBD2. With V trimmed by 3 bases and J by 0 bases, 2 bases remained unmatched. CDR1 is SGHAT and CDR2 is FQDESV in the germline V gene (reference sequence). The CDR3 runs 15 residues. CDR3 nucleotide sequence: TGTGCCAGCAGCTTGGGACTAACCTCCTACAATGAGCAGTTCTTC. Its protein product is CASSLGLTSYNEQFF.

This chain uses TRBV5-5 with TRBJ1-3; D ambiguous. Germline V gene data show CDR1 as SGHKS and CDR2 as YYEKEE (reference sequence). Trimming pared 2 bases from V and 1 base from J, leaving 10 bases between. CDR3 length: 15 amino acids. The CDR3 loop reads CASSFQPGSGNTIYF. CDR3 coding DNA: TGTGCCAGCAGCTTCCAACCAGGATCTGGAAACACCATATATTTT.

The chain links TRBV4-2 to TRBJ2-7; TRBD2 is a possible D gene (5 bases). The CDR3 extends over 12 amino acids. CDR1 is LGHNA and CDR2 is YNFKEQ in the germline V gene. The V and J ends lost 4 bases and 6 bases respectively, with 10 bases between them. The CDR3 nucleotides are TGTGCCAGCAGCCCGGGTGAGGGCGAGCAGTACTTC. This codes for CASSPGEGEQYF.

The sample holds a few counts of this clone. This chain uses TRBV6-1 with TRBJ2-7, with D perhaps matching TRBD2 (5 bases). The CDR3 covers 13 residues. Trimming pared 8 bases from V and 2 bases from J, leaving 13 bases between. Germline values: CDR1 MNHNS, CDR2 SASEGT. CDR3 DNA: TGTGCCAGCCGTGGAGAGCGGCCCTACGAGCAGTACTTC. This gives the protein CASRGERPYEQYF.

The V gene is TRBV9, the J gene TRBJ1-6; tentatively, D is TRBD1 (5 bases). The CDR3 has 15 residues. V lost 3 bases, J lost 8 bases, and 15 bases lay in between. The germline gives CDR1 SGDLS, CDR2 YYNGEE. CDR3 sequence reads: CASSETQGTHSPLHF. DNA for the CDR3: TGTGCCAGCAGCGAGACCCAGGGTACTCATTCACCCCTCCACTTT.

CDR3 in DNA: TGTGCCAGCAGTGAAGCGCCACCGACGACAGGGGGATCACCCCTCCACTTT. Translated, it gives CASSEAPPTTGGSPLHF. V and J are TRBV2 and TRBJ1-6; 9 bases are shared with TRBD1. Looked up from germline, CDR1 is SNHLY and CDR2 is FYNNEI. Trimming removed 0 bases from V and 10 bases from J; junction bases left unmatched: 10. CDR3 length: 17 amino acids. Using reference TRBV2 and TRBJ1-6 for the parts outside the CDR3, the full variable domain is EPEVTQTPSHQVTQMGQEVILRCVPISNHLYFYWYRQILGQKVEFLVSFYNNEISEKSEIFDDQFSVERPDGSNFTLKIRSTKLEDSAMYFCASSEAPPTTGGSPLHFGNGTRLTVT.

The rearrangement links TRBV18 to TRBJ1-5, with D perhaps TRBD1 (5 bases). This CDR3 spans 14 amino acids. Per germline, CDR1 KGHSH and CDR2 LQKENI. V lost 4 bases and J 3 bases, leaving 10 bases between the germline ends. The CDR3 DNA reads as TGTGCCAGCTCACTAGGGGTCAACAATCAGCCCCAGCATTTT. Residues: CASSLGVNNQPQHF.

The V and J genes are TRBV5-1 and TRBJ1-5; TRBD1 matches 7 bases. This CDR3 has 14 residues. Germline V gene lookup returns CDR1 SGHRS and CDR2 YFSETQ. The V gene end was trimmed by 5 bases and the J gene end by 10 bases; junction bases not matched to a gene: 12. The CDR3 coding sequence is TGCGCCAGCAGGCTCACAGGGGAAGGATCCCCCCAGCATTTT. Amino acids: CASRLTGEGSPQHF.

The rearrangement uses TRBV27 and TRBJ2-3; 8 bases fit TRBD2. In germline, CDR1 is MNHEY, CDR2 SMNVEV (reference sequence). The CDR3 runs 17 residues. With V trimmed by 3 bases and J by 3 bases, 11 bases remained unmatched. CDR3 nucleotides: TGTGCCAGCAGTTTTTCTTTTCGGGGGGGAAGTACAGATACGCAGTATTTT. It encodes CASSFSFRGGSTDTQYF.

The V and J genes are TRBV15 and TRBJ1-1, with TRBD1 matching over 11 bases. With 2 bases clipped from V and 5 bases from J, the junction kept 10 bases outside the gene matches. The CDR3 spans 17 residues. Germline CDR1 LNHNV, CDR2 YYDKDF (reference sequence). CDR3 in DNA: TGTGCCACCAGCAGACTAGGGACAGGGGGTGAAGGGACTGAAGCTTTCTTT. As protein: CATSRLGTGGEGTEAFF.

This rearrangement joins TRBV7-9 to TRBJ2-5; 11 bases fit TRBD2. The germline V gene encodes CDR1 SEHNR and CDR2 FQNEAQ (reference sequence). V was pared by 5 bases and J by 2 bases, with 4 bases of the junction left unmatched. The CDR3 extends over 15 amino acids. CDR3 protein: CASSPSGRKQETQYF. The CDR3 nucleotides are TGTGCCAGCAGCCCTAGCGGGAGGAAACAAGAGACCCAGTACTTC.

V is TRBV7-2 and J is TRBJ2-2; D gene ambiguous. The CDR3 is made up of 14 amino acids. V was clipped by 5 bases and J by 1 base, with 8 bases between them. CDR1 SGHTA and CDR2 FQGNSA come from the germline V gene. The CDR3 DNA sequence: TGTGCCAGCAGCCCGATACAGAACACCGGGGAGCTGTTTTTT. It encodes CASSPIQNTGELFF.

This chain uses TRBV19 with TRBJ1-2, with unresolved D. CDR3 size: 15 residues. Germline V gene data show CDR1 as LNHDA and CDR2 as SQIVND (reference sequence). Between the trimmed V and J ends, which lost 4 bases and 4 bases, there was a span of 16 bases. The CDR3 bases are TGTGCCAGTAGTAGTTTCGACGGAGAACGCTATGGCTACACCTTC. Its translation is CASSSFDGERYGYTF.